This T cell receptor beta chain is from a study of blood T cell repertoires in COVID-19. Looking at the study overall: From the United States, Italy and Spain came samples of acute and convalescent COVID-19.

The CDR3 runs to 12 residues. J was trimmed by 8 bases and V by 1 base; bases with no gene match: 3. The germline V gene has CDR1 SQVTM and CDR2 ANQGSEA. This clone showed up just a few times. Only in-frame clones appear in the TCRdb table, and some are missing; sequencing was by immunoSEQ multiplex PCR. Seen here are around 50,000 clones, almost 80% observed once, and the top ten hold about 5.8%. The sample was PBMCs or T cells enriched from blood (not recorded which). This rearrangement joins TRBV29-1 to TRBJ1-2, with 8 bases that match TRBD1. The sequence was obtained from a woman between 50 and 59 years old with acute COVID-19. Here the CDR3 DNA reads TGCAGCGTTGAAGCAGGACAGGGAGGCTACACCTTC. Its protein is CSVEAGQGGYTF.